This is a list of T cell receptor beta chains from one sample in a study of blood T cells in healthy people across ages. One entry per CDR3 protein results from TCRdb running MiXCR on the 5' RACE reads. The repertoire holds some 900,000 distinct CDR3 sequences, with 25% to 35% as singletons. What was sequenced was blood. These receptors were taken from a woman aged 80 or over in good health. CDR3s include the opening cysteine and the closing phenylalanine or tryptophan. Each record gives: V gene, clone size, CDR3 protein. Clone size is given for some rows only: seen once, a few or many times, or a class if the clone is expanded.

>TRBV7-2|.
CASSLVLARQGEACF
>TRBV20-1|few
CSARYPPGANYGYTF
>TRBV5-1|many
CASSFTGDYGYTF
>TRBV12-3/TRBV12-4|many
CASSPRPISNQPQHF
>TRBV4-3|many
CASSQDTSTIYGYTF
>TRBV5-1|.
CASSLFPADTIYF
>TRBV6-2/TRBV6-3|few
CASSLTGPINQPQHF
>TRBV6-2/TRBV6-3|many
CASKYRDQFSYEQYF
>TRBV7-9|few
CASSLNSGPWETQYF
>TRBV10-3|many
CAISEDTGNQPQHF
>TRBV29-1|.
CSVGTGVSPTDTQYF
>TRBV3-1|many
CASSHSGRGPHNEQFF
>TRBV7-9|many
CASSLDLSKEAFF
>TRBV4-2|many
CASSDLADTQYF
>TRBV5-1|once
CASSSGPANTEAFF
>TRBV20-1|many
CSARRTDYGYTF
>TRBV7-9|.
CASSQGRGQHYEQYF
>TRBV20-1|many
CSARQGPYEQYF
>TRBV20-1|few
CSARDVGAGNNYGYTF
>TRBV7-9|many
CASSRDWNEQFF
>TRBV20-1|.
CSARDSGAPGTEAFF
>TRBV7-2|.
CASSLHRAYTF
>TRBV2|.
CASREPTGGAGRGYTF
>TRBV12-3/TRBV12-4|few
CASRRQGARVYGYTF
>TRBV3-1|many
CASSAGQGGTEAFF
>TRBV6-5|once
CASSYTGTGGGFYEQYF
>TRBV7-8|many
CASSLKGQGAYEQYF
>TRBV29-1|.
CSAGDTQYF
>TRBV5-1|.
CASSLETGKRTGELFF
>TRBV5-1|many
CASSRVGGPNNEQFF
>TRBV29-1|many
CSVERTGRSQETQYF
>TRBV20-1|few
CSAKTGSANSPLHF
>TRBV5-1|many
CASSFLLAGNNEQFF
>TRBV12-5|.
CASGLRLGSYNEQYF
>TRBV4-1|many
CASSPGLAGVLVPDTQYF
>TRBV12-3/TRBV12-4|few
CASRPGQGAWDYGYTF
>TRBV4-3|.
CASSPSLVAGLNNEQFF
>TRBV10-3|many
CAIRELAGGPEGSYNEQFF
>TRBV7-9|few
CASSLSLGTYEQYF
>TRBV20-1|many
CSAKIRGGLLYNEQFF
>TRBV1|few
CTTSSGTDTQYF
>TRBV7-2|many
CASSSKEGFSSYEQYF
>TRBV18|.
CASSVGTKLTEAFF